This T cell receptor beta chain was sequenced during a study of blood T cell repertoires in COVID-19. Study summary: The cDNA or gDNA used as material had been derived from T cells, B-cell-depleted T cells, or PBMCs.

Participants reported their clinical history, and cohort assignment relied on those reports. In Cohort 3, a recovered donor had either two negative PCRs, clearance, or symptom resolution. As processed by the authors: Researchers report that nucleated cell counts were estimated from reference gene primer amplification. Generated by immunoSEQ multiplex PCR, the TCRdb table keeps only in-frame clones and is missing some. Clonal size and the V and J genes are those of that table, whereas D and trimming came from the DNA. The table records 200,000 to 250,000 clones, more than 75% of them present only once. V gave up 3 bases and J gave up 1 base, with 10 bases separating them. Germline loops: CDR1 MNHEY, CDR2 SVGEGT. The CDR3 covers 14 residues.

This receptor was identified in a woman aged 45-65 years who had recovered from COVID-19. V gene TRBV6-2 or TRBV6-3 combines with J gene TRBJ2-7, with no clear D. The specimen sequenced was PBMCs or T cells enriched from blood (not recorded which). CDR3 loop: CASSYLRSSYEQYF. For the CDR3, the DNA is TGTGCCAGCAGTTATTTACGGTCTTCCTACGAGCAGTACTTC.